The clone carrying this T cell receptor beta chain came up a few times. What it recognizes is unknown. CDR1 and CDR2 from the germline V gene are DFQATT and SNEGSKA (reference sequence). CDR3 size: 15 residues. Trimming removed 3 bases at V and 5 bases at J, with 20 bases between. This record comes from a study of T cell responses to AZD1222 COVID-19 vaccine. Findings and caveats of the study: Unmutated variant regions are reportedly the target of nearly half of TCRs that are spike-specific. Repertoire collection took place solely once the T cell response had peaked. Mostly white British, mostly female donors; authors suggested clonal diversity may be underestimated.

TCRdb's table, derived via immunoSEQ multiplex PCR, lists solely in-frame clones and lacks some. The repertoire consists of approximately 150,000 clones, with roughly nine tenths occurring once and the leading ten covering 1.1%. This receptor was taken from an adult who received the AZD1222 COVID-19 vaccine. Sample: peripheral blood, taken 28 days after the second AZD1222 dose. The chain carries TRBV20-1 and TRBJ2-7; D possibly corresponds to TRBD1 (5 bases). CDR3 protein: CSASPPRALRNEQYF. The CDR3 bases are TGCAGTGCTAGTCCCCCCAGGGCCCTTAGGAACGAGCAGTACTTC.